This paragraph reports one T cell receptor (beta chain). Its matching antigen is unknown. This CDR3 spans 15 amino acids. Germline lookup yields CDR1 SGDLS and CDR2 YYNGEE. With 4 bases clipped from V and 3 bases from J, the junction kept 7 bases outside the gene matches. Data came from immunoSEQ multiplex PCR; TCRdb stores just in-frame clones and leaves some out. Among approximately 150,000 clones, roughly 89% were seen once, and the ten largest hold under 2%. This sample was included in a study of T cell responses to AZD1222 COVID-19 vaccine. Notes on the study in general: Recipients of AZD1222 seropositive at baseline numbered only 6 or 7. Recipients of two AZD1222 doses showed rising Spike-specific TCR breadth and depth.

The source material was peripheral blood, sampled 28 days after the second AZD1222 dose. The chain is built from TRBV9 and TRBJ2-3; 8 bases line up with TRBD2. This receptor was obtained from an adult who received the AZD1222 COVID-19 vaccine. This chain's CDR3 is CASSPVGLVTDTQYF. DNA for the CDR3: TGTGCCAGCAGCCCAGTGGGACTAGTTACAGATACGCAGTATTTT.